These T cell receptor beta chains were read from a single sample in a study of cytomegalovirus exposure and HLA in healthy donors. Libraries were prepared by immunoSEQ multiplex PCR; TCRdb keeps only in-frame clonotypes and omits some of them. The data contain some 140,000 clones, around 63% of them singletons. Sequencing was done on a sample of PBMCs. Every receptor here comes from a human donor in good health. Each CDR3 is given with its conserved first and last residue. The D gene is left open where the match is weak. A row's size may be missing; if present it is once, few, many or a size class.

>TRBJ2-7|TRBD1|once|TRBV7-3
TGTGCCAGCAGCCTAACAGGGGGCGCCCCGAACGAGCAGTACTTC
CASSLTGGAPNEQYF
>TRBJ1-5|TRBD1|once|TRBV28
TGTGCCAGCAGTTTGGGAGGGACAGGGGGTCAGCCCCAGCATTTT
CASSLGGTGGQPQHF
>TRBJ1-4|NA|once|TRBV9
TGTGCCAGCAGCGTAGAGGGCAGGGCGACTGAAAAACTGTTTTTT
CASSVEGRATEKLFF
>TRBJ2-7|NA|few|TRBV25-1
TGTGCCAGCAGTCTGGGAGACGGCCCCTACGAGCAGTACTTC
CASSLGDGPYEQYF
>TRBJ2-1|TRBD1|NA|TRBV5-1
TGCGCCAGCAGCTTGGGGGGACAGGGTGATGATGAGCAGTTCTTC
CASSLGGQGDDEQFF
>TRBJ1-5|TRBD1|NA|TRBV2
TGTGCCAGCAGTGAGTATGGGACAGATAATCAGCCCCAGCATTTT
CASSEYGTDNQPQHF
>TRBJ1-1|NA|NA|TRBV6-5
TGTGCCAGCAGCCCACAGCTGAACACTGAAGCTTTCTTT
CASSPQLNTEAFF
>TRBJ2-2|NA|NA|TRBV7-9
TGTGCCAGCAGCCAAGGGACTTACACCGGGGAGCTGTTTTTT
CASSQGTYTGELFF
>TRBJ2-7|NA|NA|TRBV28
TGTGCCAGCAGTTTAACGCGGCGGGTCCACGAGCAGTACTTC
CASSLTRRVHEQYF
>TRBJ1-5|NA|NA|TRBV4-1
TGCGCCAGCAGCCAAGGCCGGGCCCTGGGGAGTCAGCCCCAGCATTTT
CASSQGRALGSQPQHF
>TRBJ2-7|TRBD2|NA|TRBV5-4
TGTGCCAGCAGCACACAGCGGGGCGAGCAGTACTTC
CASSTQRGEQYF
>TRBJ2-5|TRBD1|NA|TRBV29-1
TGCAGCGTCCCAGGGGGCGGCGGAGAGACCCAGTACTTC
CSVPGGGGETQYF
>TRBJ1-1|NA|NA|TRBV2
TGTGCCAGCAGTGACCCACAGGGAACAAACACTGAAGCTTTCTTT
CASSDPQGTNTEAFF